Here is one T cell receptor beta chain with its context. This record belongs to a study of regulatory T cells in long-lasting Graves disease. Arm-PCR with iRepertoire HTBI primers amplified the CDR3 regions for these TCR beta libraries. Each CDR3 protein gets one entry after TCRdb re-called the multiplex PCR reads with MiXCR. Of 600,000 to 800,000 distinct CDR3 sequences detected, 25% to 35% appear once; the ten largest clones hold roughly 46%. Time point meaning: persistent/refractory GD, antithyroid drugs over 5 years with positive TRAb. The TCR library used RNA extracted from PBMCs. The authors drew patients from an endocrinology department in Xi'an, China. This sequence originates from a female donor with Graves disease. Material: peripheral blood mononuclear cells (PBMCs), obtained when the disease was refractory, from a patient treated with antithyroid drugs.

As DNA, the CDR3 is TGTGCCTGGAGTCAGCTGGGAGTGGATTCACCCCTCCACTTT. Translation gives CAWSQLGVDSPLHF. The chain employs TRBV30 and TRBJ1-6, with D hard to call. Germline-derived CDR1 and CDR2 are GTSNPN and SVGIG (reference sequence). The length of the CDR3 is 14 residues. Between the trimmed V and J ends, which lost 2 bases and 8 bases, there was a span of 13 bases.